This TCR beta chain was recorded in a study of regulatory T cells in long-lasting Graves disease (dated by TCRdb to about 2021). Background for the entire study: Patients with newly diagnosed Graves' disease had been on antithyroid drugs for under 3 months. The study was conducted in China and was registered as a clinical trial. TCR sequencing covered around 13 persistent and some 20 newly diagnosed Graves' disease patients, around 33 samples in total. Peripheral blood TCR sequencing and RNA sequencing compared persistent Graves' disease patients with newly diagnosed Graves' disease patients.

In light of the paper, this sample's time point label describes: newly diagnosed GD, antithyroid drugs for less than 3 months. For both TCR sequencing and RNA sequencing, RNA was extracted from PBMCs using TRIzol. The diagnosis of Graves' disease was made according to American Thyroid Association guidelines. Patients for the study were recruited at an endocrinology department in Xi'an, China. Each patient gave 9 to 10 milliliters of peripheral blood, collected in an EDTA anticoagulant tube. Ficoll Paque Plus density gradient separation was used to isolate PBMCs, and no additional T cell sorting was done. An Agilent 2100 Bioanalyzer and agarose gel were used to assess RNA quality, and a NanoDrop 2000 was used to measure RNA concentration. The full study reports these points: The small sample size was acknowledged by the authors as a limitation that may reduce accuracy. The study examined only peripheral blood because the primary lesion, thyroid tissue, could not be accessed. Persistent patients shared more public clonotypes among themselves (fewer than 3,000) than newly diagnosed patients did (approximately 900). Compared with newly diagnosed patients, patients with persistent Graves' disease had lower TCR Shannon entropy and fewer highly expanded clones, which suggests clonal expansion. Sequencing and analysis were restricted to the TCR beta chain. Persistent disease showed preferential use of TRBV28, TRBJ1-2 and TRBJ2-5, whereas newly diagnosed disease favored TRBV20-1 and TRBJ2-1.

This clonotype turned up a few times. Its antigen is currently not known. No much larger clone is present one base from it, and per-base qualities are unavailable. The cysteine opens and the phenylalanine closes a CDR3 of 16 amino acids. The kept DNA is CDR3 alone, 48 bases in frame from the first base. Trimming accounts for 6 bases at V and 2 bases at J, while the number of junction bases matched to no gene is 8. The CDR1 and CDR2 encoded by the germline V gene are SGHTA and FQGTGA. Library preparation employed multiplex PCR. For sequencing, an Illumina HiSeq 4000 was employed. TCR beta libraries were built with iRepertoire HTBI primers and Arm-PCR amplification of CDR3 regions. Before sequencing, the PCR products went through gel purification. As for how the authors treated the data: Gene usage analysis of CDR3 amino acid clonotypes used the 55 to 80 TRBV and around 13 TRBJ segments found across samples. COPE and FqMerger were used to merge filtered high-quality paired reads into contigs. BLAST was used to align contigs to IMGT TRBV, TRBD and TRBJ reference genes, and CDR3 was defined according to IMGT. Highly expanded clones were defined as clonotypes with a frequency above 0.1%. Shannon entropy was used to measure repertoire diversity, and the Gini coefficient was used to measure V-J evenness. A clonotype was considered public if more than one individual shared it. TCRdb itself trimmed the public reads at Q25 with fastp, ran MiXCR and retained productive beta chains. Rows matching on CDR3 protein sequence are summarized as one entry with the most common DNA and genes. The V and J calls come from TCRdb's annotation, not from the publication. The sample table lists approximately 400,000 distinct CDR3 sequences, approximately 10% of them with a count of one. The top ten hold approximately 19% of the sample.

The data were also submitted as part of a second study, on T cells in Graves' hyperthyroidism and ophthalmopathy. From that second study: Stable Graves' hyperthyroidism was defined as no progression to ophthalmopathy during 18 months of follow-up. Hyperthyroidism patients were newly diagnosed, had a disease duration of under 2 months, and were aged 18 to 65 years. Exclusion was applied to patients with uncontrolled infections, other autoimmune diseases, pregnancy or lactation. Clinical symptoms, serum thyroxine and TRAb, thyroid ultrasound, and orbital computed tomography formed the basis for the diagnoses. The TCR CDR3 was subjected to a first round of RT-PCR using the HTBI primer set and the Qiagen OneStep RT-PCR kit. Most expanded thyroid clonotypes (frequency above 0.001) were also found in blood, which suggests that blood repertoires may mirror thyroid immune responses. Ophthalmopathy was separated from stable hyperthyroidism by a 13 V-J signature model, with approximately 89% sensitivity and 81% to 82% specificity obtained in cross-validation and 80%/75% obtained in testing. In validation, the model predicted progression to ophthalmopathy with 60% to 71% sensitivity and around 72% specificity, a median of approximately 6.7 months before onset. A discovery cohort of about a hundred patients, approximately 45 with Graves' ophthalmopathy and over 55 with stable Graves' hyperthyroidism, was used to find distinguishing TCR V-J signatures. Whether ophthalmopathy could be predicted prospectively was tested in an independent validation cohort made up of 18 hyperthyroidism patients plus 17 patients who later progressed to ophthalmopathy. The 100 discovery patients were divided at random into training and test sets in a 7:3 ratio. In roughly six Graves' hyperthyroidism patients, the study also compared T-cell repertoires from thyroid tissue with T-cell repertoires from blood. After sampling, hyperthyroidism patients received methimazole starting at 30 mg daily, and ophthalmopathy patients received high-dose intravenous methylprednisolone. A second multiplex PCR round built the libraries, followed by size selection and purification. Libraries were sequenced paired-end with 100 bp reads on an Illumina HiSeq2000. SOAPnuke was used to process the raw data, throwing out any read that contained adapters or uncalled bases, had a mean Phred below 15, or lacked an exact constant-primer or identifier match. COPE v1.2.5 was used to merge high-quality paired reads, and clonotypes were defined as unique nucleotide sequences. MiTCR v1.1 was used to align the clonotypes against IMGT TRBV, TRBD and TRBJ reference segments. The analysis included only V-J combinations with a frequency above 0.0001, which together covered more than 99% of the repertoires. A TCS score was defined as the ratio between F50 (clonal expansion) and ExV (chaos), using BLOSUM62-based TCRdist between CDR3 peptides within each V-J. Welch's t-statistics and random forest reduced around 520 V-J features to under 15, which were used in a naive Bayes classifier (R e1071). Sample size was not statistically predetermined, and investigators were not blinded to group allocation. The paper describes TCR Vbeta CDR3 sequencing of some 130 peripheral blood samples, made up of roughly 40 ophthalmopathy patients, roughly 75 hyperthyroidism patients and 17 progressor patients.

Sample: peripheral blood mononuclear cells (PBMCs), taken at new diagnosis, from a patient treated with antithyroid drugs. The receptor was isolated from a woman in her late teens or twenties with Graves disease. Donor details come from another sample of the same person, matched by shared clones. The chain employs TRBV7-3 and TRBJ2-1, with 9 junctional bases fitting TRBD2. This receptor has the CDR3 CASSVDAGGTYNEQFF. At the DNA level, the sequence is TGTGCCAGCAGTGTAGATGCGGGAGGGACCTACAATGAGCAGTTCTTC.